Following are 26 T cell receptor beta chains from one sample sequenced in a study of cytomegalovirus exposure and HLA in healthy donors. Primers for the PCR totalled 60 Vbeta and 13 Jbeta. The method was immunoSEQ multiplex PCR; TCRdb's version includes in-frame clones alone and lacks a portion of them. Of around 21,000 clones detected, about 77% appear once; the ten largest clones hold under 8%. The sample taken for sequencing was PBMCs. The receptors were gathered from a man between 60 and 75 years old in good health and CMV-seronegative.

This clone was counted between two and nine times. The V call is TRBV5-3, the J call TRBJ2-7; possible D gene TRBD1, 7 bases. TRBV5-3 is flagged as an ORF with uncertain function. CDR3 length equals 15 residues. Trimming removed 10 bases from V and 5 bases from J, with 25 bases in between. The CDR3 spells CAPIRVTGRYDEQYF. The CDR3 DNA is TGTGCCCCAATTCGGGTGACAGGGAGGTACGACGAGCAGTACTTC.

The V gene is TRBV23-1, the J gene TRBJ1-1; D not certain. TRBV23-1 is given ORF status, its function remaining uncertain. The CDR3 length is 12 residues. Deletions cut 9 bases from V and 0 bases from J, with 8 bases between. In DNA form, the CDR3 reads TGCGCCAGTTGTCTACTGAACACTGAAGCTTTCTTT. Translation: CASCLLNTEAFF.

The chain is built from TRBV2 and TRBJ2-1; TRBD1 aligns across 9 bases. Germline V gives CDR1 SNHLY, CDR2 FYNNEI. There are 16 residues in the CDR3. Germline trimming cut 6 bases from V and 8 bases from J; bases unmatched to any gene: 14. The CDR3 loop is CASRYPRDRVGDEQFF. The DNA for the CDR3 is TGTGCCAGCAGATACCCTAGGGACAGGGTAGGAGATGAGCAGTTCTTC. The full variable domain, its missing parts supplied by reference TRBV2 and TRBJ2-1, is EPEVTQTPSHQVTQMGQEVILRCVPISNHLYFYWYRQILGQKVEFLVSFYNNEISEKSEIFDDQFSVERPDGSNFTLKIRSTKLEDSAMYFCASRYPRDRVGDEQFFGPGTRLTVL.

This clone has just one count. The chain couples TRBV9 to TRBJ2-1, with 14 bases identical to TRBD2. Looked up from germline, CDR1 is SGDLS and CDR2 is YYNGEE. The V and J ends lost 2 bases and 7 bases, in that order; junction bases with no gene match: 2. CDR3 length: 15 residues. CDR3 in amino acids: CASSVGLAGGNEQFF. In DNA form, the CDR3 reads TGTGCCAGCAGCGTCGGACTAGCGGGAGGTAATGAGCAGTTCTTC.

The chain links TRBV28 to TRBJ2-5; possible D gene TRBD1, 5 bases. Between the trimmed V and J ends, which lost 5 bases and 5 bases, there was a span of 21 bases. Per germline, CDR1 MDHEN and CDR2 SYDVKM. CDR3 length: 16 amino acids. This CDR3 reads CASSPLSGVPGETQYF. The CDR3 DNA sequence: TGTGCCAGCAGTCCCCTTTCAGGAGTCCCAGGGGAGACCCAGTACTTC.

The chain couples TRBV7-9 to TRBJ2-7, with TRBD2 identical over 7 bases. The trim removed 8 bases at V and 4 bases at J, leaving 11 bases unmatched. Per the germline V gene, CDR1 is SEHNR and CDR2 is FQNEAQ (reference sequence). The CDR3 runs 14 residues. CDR3 residues: CASGAGHGGYEQYF. In DNA, the CDR3 is TGTGCCAGCGGGGCAGGCCACGGGGGGTACGAGCAGTACTTC.

J is TRBJ2-4 and V is TRBV28; 7 nucleotides agree with TRBD2. This CDR3 has 17 amino acids. Germline CDR1 reads MDHEN; CDR2 reads SYDVKM. The V segment lost 3 bases and the J segment 7 bases; nucleotides outside the gene matches: 15. CDR3 sequence reads: CASSFGGSGGHANIQYF. CDR3 nucleotides: TGTGCCAGCAGTTTCGGGGGGTCCGGAGGACATGCGAACATTCAGTACTTC.

The chain is built from TRBV5-1 and TRBJ2-6; maybe TRBD1 (5 bases). Germline V gene lookup returns CDR1 SGHRS and CDR2 YFSETQ. The CDR3 sequence is 14 residues long. V lost 7 bases and J lost 4, with 12 bases in between. CDR3: CASSPGSGANVLTF. CDR3 nucleotide sequence: TGCGCCAGCTCTCCAGGGTCAGGGGCCAACGTCCTGACTTTC. Looking up the rest from reference TRBV5-1 and TRBJ2-6 gives the full variable domain: KAGVTQTPRYLIKTRGQQVTLSCSPISGHRSVSWYQQTPGQGLQFLFEYFSETQRNKGNFPGRFSGRQFSNSRSEMNVSTLELGDSALYLCASSPGSGANVLTFGAGSRLTVL.

A single count supports this clone. The CDR3 coding sequence is TGTGCCAGCAGTGCGCCGGGACAGGGGGCCTACGAGCAGTACTTC. Its translation is CASSAPGQGAYEQYF. This chain joins TRBV28 and TRBJ2-7, with 11 bases fitting TRBD1. V was clipped by 5 bases and J by 2 bases; unmatched bases: 5. CDR3 size: 15 residues. Per germline, CDR1 MDHEN and CDR2 SYDVKM.

The V call is TRBV5-1, the J call TRBJ2-7, with 7 bases identical to TRBD1. V lost 4 bases and J lost 4; bases outside the gene matches: 5. The germline gives CDR1 SGHRS, CDR2 YFSETQ. This CDR3 contains 13 residues. The CDR3 sequence is CASSKGASYEQYF. CDR3 coding DNA: TGCGCCAGCAGCAAGGGGGCGTCTTACGAGCAGTACTTC. The full variable domain, with the rest looked up from reference TRBV5-1 and TRBJ2-7, is KAGVTQTPRYLIKTRGQQVTLSCSPISGHRSVSWYQQTPGQGLQFLFEYFSETQRNKGNFPGRFSGRQFSNSRSEMNVSTLELGDSALYLCASSKGASYEQYFGPGTRLTVT.

This chain uses TRBV7-8 with TRBJ1-2; 10 bases fit TRBD1. V shed 4 bases, J shed 6 bases, and the junction held 17 bases outside the gene matches. Germline V gene data show CDR1 as SGHVS and CDR2 as FQNEAQ. This CDR3 contains 18 residues. The CDR3 region has the DNA TGTGCCAGCAGCTACCTCGCCCGGACAGGGGGTGTCTTCGATGGCTACACCTTC. Translated: CASSYLARTGGVFDGYTF.

The J gene is TRBJ1-1, the V gene TRBV5-1; D is undetermined. The CDR3 contains 13 residues. Germline V gene data show CDR1 as SGHRS and CDR2 as YFSETQ. Between the trimmed V and J ends, which lost 0 bases and 5 bases, there was a span of 8 bases. As DNA, the CDR3 is TGCGCCAGCAGCTTGGCCACTCGTACTGAAGCTTTCTTT. Translation: CASSLATRTEAFF.

The chain links TRBV5-4 to TRBJ2-2; TRBD1 might be the D (6 bases). Germline CDR1 is SGHNT and CDR2 is YYREEE (reference sequence). Trimming took off 0 bases at V and 4 bases at J, with 10 bases between the two ends. CDR3 length: 15 amino acids. CDR3 loop: CASSLAQGSTGELFF. The CDR3 DNA reads as TGTGCCAGCAGCTTGGCACAGGGAAGCACCGGGGAGCTGTTTTTT.

The chain is built from TRBV7-3 and TRBJ2-2; D perhaps matches TRBD2 (6 bases). CDR1 is SGHTA and CDR2 is FQGTGA in the germline V gene. The CDR3 has 16 residues. Trimming pared 5 bases from V and 1 base from J, leaving 14 bases between. The CDR3 is CASSPFSGLNTGELFF. For the CDR3, the DNA is TGTGCCAGCAGCCCCTTTAGCGGATTGAACACCGGGGAGCTGTTTTTT.

The chain has TRBV28 and TRBJ2-7, with TRBD1 matching 9 bases. The CDR3 length is 12 residues. V was pared by 9 bases and J by 5 bases, with 5 bases of the junction left unmatched. Germline CDR1 reads MDHEN; CDR2 reads SYDVKM. CDR3 nucleotides: TGTGCCAGTTACAGGGGGCTTCACGAGCAGTACTTC. Residues: CASYRGLHEQYF.

The gene calls are TRBV2 and TRBJ2-7, with TRBD1 identical over 8 bases. With 7 bases clipped from V and 5 bases from J, the junction kept 16 bases outside the gene matches. The CDR3 spans 16 residues. Germline lookup yields CDR1 SNHLY and CDR2 FYNNEI. The CDR3 DNA reads TGTGCCAGCAAACAGGGGGTTAGACAGGGGTTCCACGAGCAGTACTTC. Encoded protein: CASKQGVRQGFHEQYF.

The V and J genes are TRBV14 and TRBJ1-2, with 7 bases that match TRBD1. Trimming at V came to 3 bases and at J to 8 bases, leaving 9 bases not matched to a gene. This CDR3 contains 14 residues. CDR1 and CDR2 (germline): SGHDN, FVKESK. Here the CDR3 reads CASSQSQGVGGYTF. In nucleotides, the CDR3 is TGTGCCAGCAGCCAGAGTCAGGGGGTCGGAGGCTACACCTTC. Full variable domain (remainder filled in from reference TRBV14 and TRBJ1-2): EAGVTQFPSHSVIEKGQTVTLRCDPISGHDNLYWYRRVMGKEIKFLLHFVKESKQDESGMPNNRFLAERTGGTYSTLKVQPAELEDSGVYFCASSQSQGVGGYTFGSGTRLTVV.

This chain connects TRBV28 to TRBJ1-5, with TRBD1 matching 11 bases. The V segment lost 1 base and the J segment 0 bases; nucleotides outside the gene matches: 14. Germline loops: CDR1 MDHEN, CDR2 SYDVKM. The CDR3 consists of 21 residues. The CDR3 is CASSLFFGGTGGPYSNQPQHF. In nucleotides, the CDR3 is TGTGCCAGCAGTTTATTTTTTGGGGGGACAGGGGGGCCTTATAGCAATCAGCCCCAGCATTTT.

J is TRBJ2-7 and V is TRBV7-9; D unclear. Germline-derived CDR1 and CDR2 are SEHNR and FQNEAQ (reference sequence). The length of the CDR3 is 11 residues. V lost 5 bases to trimming and J lost 5 bases, with 7 bases between them. CDR3 sequence reads: CASSPGHEQYF. The CDR3 bases are TGTGCCAGCAGCCCAGGCCACGAGCAGTACTTC.

V is TRBV2 and J is TRBJ1-2, with 9 bases that match TRBD1. This CDR3 spans 15 amino acids. The J segment lost 6 bases and the V segment lost 2 bases, leaving 7 bases of the junction unmatched. Germline values: CDR1 SNHLY, CDR2 FYNNEI. CDR3 bases: TGTGCCAGCAGTGAAATAGGGGGACAGGGCAATGGCTACACCTTC. Translation gives CASSEIGGQGNGYTF.

The rearrangement links TRBV11-3 to TRBJ2-1; 9 bases fit TRBD1. V lost 5 bases, J lost 6 bases, and 5 bases stayed unmatched. Germline V CDR1 and CDR2: SGHNT, YENEEA. This CDR3 region has 14 residues. CDR3 in amino acids: CASSPDRGPNEQFF. As DNA, the CDR3 is TGTGCCAGCAGCCCGGACAGGGGACCCAATGAGCAGTTCTTC.

This chain links TRBV6-5 with TRBJ1-2, with a weak D call TRBD1 (6 bases). V lost 5 bases to trimming and J lost 5 bases, with 15 bases between them. The CDR3 contains 14 residues. The germline V gene encodes CDR1 MNHEY and CDR2 SVGAGI. The CDR3 reads CASSLHRVGYGYTF. CDR3 DNA: TGTGCCAGCAGTCTACACAGGGTAGGGTATGGCTACACCTTC.

This clone turned up a few times. The chain combines TRBV10-3 with TRBJ2-7; 8 bases agree with TRBD1. Losses at the gene ends were 6 bases for V and 4 bases for J; bases not matched to a gene: 8. The CDR3 covers 14 residues. In germline, CDR1 is ENHRY, CDR2 SYGVKD. For the CDR3, the DNA is TGTGCCATCAGCCCCGCAGGGGGCTCTTACGAGCAGTACTTC. This gives the protein CAISPAGGSYEQYF.

The genes are TRBV14 and TRBJ1-2; D is undetermined. The V gene lost 3 bases and the J gene lost 7 bases, with 12 bases spanning the gap. The CDR3 has 13 residues. Germline-derived CDR1 and CDR2 are SGHDN and FVKESK. CDR3 region: CASSQRNDPGYTF. In DNA form, the CDR3 reads TGTGCCAGCAGCCAGAGAAACGATCCTGGCTACACCTTC.

On this clone: Sequence at one end of the junction differs from germline and may be a read error. The CDR3 DNA follows: TGCGCCAGCGGGACTAGCGGGAACACCGGGGAGCTGCTTTTT. Amino acids: CASGTSGNTGELLF. V and J are TRBV4-3 and TRBJ2-2, with 13 bases matching TRBD2. CDR1 and CDR2 (germline): LGHNA, YSLEER. CDR3 length: 14 residues.

The rearrangement uses TRBV10-2 and TRBJ1-1, with D uncertain. Germline V gives CDR1 WSHSY, CDR2 SAAADI. The V end was cut by 4 bases, the J end by 0 bases, with 15 bases between. This CDR3 has 16 amino acids. CDR3 sequence reads: CASSAPVGVMNTEAFF. The CDR3 coding sequence is TGCGCCAGCAGTGCCCCCGTGGGAGTCATGAACACTGAAGCTTTCTTT.